The 24 T cell receptor beta chains presented below share a single source sample, sequenced in a study of T cells in Graves' hyperthyroidism and ophthalmopathy. RNA transcripts provided the source from which TCR beta CDR3 regions were amplified. HTBI primers drove first-round RT-PCR of the TCR CDR3. TCRdb used MiXCR to reprocess the multiplex PCR reads, holding one entry per CDR3 protein. This table holds over 200,000 distinct CDR3 sequences, 14% to 15% found once. Sequencing was carried out using blood. Receptors originate from a woman aged 40 to 50 with Graves' hyperthyroidism that later progressed to Graves' ophthalmopathy.

This clonotype was counted at least ten times. The J gene is TRBJ1-5, the V gene TRBV3-1; D unclear. CDR3 length: 12 residues. V lost 0 bases, J lost 7 bases, and 4 bases lay in between. The V gene's germline CDR1 is LGHDT and CDR2 YNNKEL (reference sequence). CDR3 coding DNA: TGTGCCAGCAGCCAAGAGGGCCAGCCCCAGCATTTT. Translating gives CASSQEGQPQHF.

This clonotype turned up a few times. In DNA form, the CDR3 reads TGCGCCAGCAGCCAAGGGGGGACAGCTGTCGGGTCCCTAAATTCACCCCTCCACTTT. Translation: CASSQGGTAVGSLNSPLHF. The chain has TRBV4-1 and TRBJ1-6; 7 bases fit TRBD1. This CDR3 has 19 amino acids. Germline loops: CDR1 MGHRA, CDR2 YSYEKL. The V and J ends lost 1 base and 7 bases, in that order; junction bases with no gene match: 16.

This clonotype was observed many times. V gene TRBV5-1 combines with J gene TRBJ1-4, with 10 bases fitting TRBD1. The CDR3 is made up of 16 amino acids. V lost 4 bases to trimming and J lost 5 bases; unmatched junction nucleotides: 8. Germline CDR1 reads SGHRS; CDR2 reads YFSETQ. CDR3 loop: CASSPGQGRANEKLFF. CDR3 bases: TGCGCCAGCAGCCCGGGACAGGGGCGGGCGAATGAAAAACTGTTTTTT.

This clonotype has at least ten counts. The chain joins TRBV12-3 or TRBV12-4 to TRBJ1-2, with 9 bases identical to TRBD1. Trimming took 6 bases from V and 6 from J; bases not matched to a gene: 11. The CDR3 spans 15 residues. This CDR3 is CASRDSGTGTHGYTF. The DNA for the CDR3 is TGTGCCAGCAGAGACTCCGGGACAGGGACTCATGGCTACACCTTC.

Remarks on this clonotype: This may arise from a read error, as a much more abundant clone is one base away. The missing conserved phenylalanine or tryptophan at the end of this CDR3 makes a read error likely. This sequence joins TRBV14 and TRBJ2-7; 7 bases map to TRBD2. The CDR3 extends over 13 amino acids. The germline V gene encodes CDR1 SGHDN and CDR2 FVKESK. Trimming took 4 bases from V and 4 from J; bases not matched to a gene: 4. CDR3 DNA sequence: TGTGCCAGCAGCCTCAAGGGAGGGTACGAGCAGTACCTC. It translates to CASSLKGGYEQYL.

This clonotype was counted many times. This chain links TRBV11-2 with TRBJ2-3, with 9 bases lining up with TRBD2. V gave up 1 base and J gave up 7 bases; unmatched junction bases: 6. The length of the CDR3 is 15 residues. The germline gives CDR1 SGHAT, CDR2 FQNNGV. CDR3 sequence: CASSLAGLAMNTQYF. DNA for the CDR3: TGTGCCAGCAGCTTAGCCGGACTAGCGATGAATACGCAGTATTTT.

In its sample, this clonotype was seen many times. This chain links TRBV19 with TRBJ2-1; 7 bases map to TRBD1. The J segment lost 5 bases and the V segment lost 3 bases, leaving 1 base of the junction unmatched. In germline, CDR1 is LNHDA, CDR2 SQIVND (reference sequence). The CDR3 has 13 residues. CDR3 nucleotides: TGTGCCAGTAGTATGGGACAGAACAATGAGCAGTTCTTC. This sequence encodes CASSMGQNNEQFF.

This clonotype was detected many times. This chain links TRBV6-1 with TRBJ2-1; 10 bases map to TRBD2. This CDR3 spans 16 amino acids. The ends lost 5 bases at V and 0 bases at J; junction bases unmatched: 4. CDR1 MNHNS and CDR2 SASEGT come from the germline V gene. The DNA of the CDR3 is TGTGCCAGCAGTCCTAGCGGGAGAAACTCCTACAATGAGCAGTTCTTC. It specifies CASSPSGRNSYNEQFF.

This clonotype has ten or more counts. The DNA of the CDR3 is TGTGCCAGCAGCCAAGTTAGCGGTATAACCTACAATGAGCAGTTCTTC. Protein sequence: CASSQVSGITYNEQFF. The V gene is TRBV3-1, the J gene TRBJ2-1, with a weak D call TRBD2 (6 bases). The length of the CDR3 is 16 residues. V dropped 1 base and J dropped 2 bases, with 12 bases sitting between them. Germline V gene sequence: CDR1 LGHDT, CDR2 YNNKEL (reference sequence).

This clonotype was found many times. This chain connects TRBV2 to TRBJ2-7, with 9 bases aligning to TRBD1. CDR3 length equals 16 residues. After removal of 6 bases from V and 2 bases from J, the junction contained 11 bases not matched to a gene. The germline CDR1 and CDR2 sequences are SNHLY and FYNNEI. Written as DNA, the CDR3 is TGTGCCAGCAGGATTTCCCCGGGACAGGGTGCCTACGAGCAGTACTTC. This translates into CASRISPGQGAYEQYF.

This chain joins TRBV4-1 and TRBJ2-5, with TRBD2 identical over 8 bases. Germline CDR1 reads MGHRA; CDR2 reads YSYEKL. The CDR3 runs 17 residues. Losses at the gene ends were 1 base for V and 4 bases for J; bases not matched to a gene: 11. For the CDR3, the DNA is TGCGCCAGCAGCCAAGCGGGAGGGCCAGGCCGAGTAGAGACCCAGTACTTC. Protein product: CASSQAGGPGRVETQYF.

The chain recombines TRBV28 with TRBJ1-6; possibly TRBD1 for D (6 bases). The CDR3 runs to 17 residues. The V gene's germline CDR1 is MDHEN and CDR2 SYDVKM. Trimming took 5 bases from V and 0 from J, leaving 14 bases between them. The CDR3 loop reads CASSVRQDRSYNSPLHF. For the CDR3, the DNA is TGTGCCAGCAGTGTCCGACAGGACCGCTCCTATAATTCACCCCTCCACTTT.

This clonotype occurred many times. This chain connects TRBV2 to TRBJ1-2; D gene ambiguous. The V gene lost 6 bases and the J gene lost 4 bases, with 15 bases spanning the gap. The CDR3 sequence is 14 residues long. CDR1 and CDR2 from the germline V gene are SNHLY and FYNNEI. This CDR3 reads CASRATTLGYGYTF. CDR3 DNA sequence: TGTGCCAGCAGAGCCACAACGTTGGGCTATGGCTACACCTTC.

This clonotype has only a few counts. This rearrangement joins TRBV6-5 to TRBJ2-5, with D tentatively TRBD2 (5 bases). V was shortened by 2 bases and J by 5 bases, with 12 bases between the two germline ends. The CDR3 totals 14 residues. Germline CDR1 reads MNHEY; CDR2 reads SVGAGI. CDR3 loop: CASSYGELVETQYF. Here the CDR3 DNA reads TGTGCCAGCAGTTACGGGGAGCTTGTGGAGACCCAGTACTTC.

V and J are TRBV19 and TRBJ1-5; no clear D gene. The germline V gene encodes CDR1 LNHDA and CDR2 SQIVND (reference sequence). The ends were cut back, 1 base at V and 5 bases at J, with 6 bases in the middle. This CDR3 spans 13 amino acids. The CDR3 DNA is TGTGCCAGTAGTATAGGAAGCCATCAGCCCCAGCATTTT. The encoded protein is CASSIGSHQPQHF. Full variable domain (remainder filled in from reference TRBV19 and TRBJ1-5): DGGITQSPKYLFRKEGQNVTLSCEQNLNHDAMYWYRQDPGQGLRLIYYSQIVNDFQKGDIAEGYSVSREKKESFPLTVTSAQKNPTAFYLCASSIGSHQPQHFGDGTRLSIL.

The V gene is TRBV5-1, the J gene TRBJ1-2; possibly TRBD1 for D (6 bases). The CDR3 consists of 12 residues. V was cut by 0 bases and J by 6 bases, with 6 bases left in between. Germline CDR1 SGHRS, CDR2 YFSETQ. CDR3 loop: CASSLEGDGYTF. Here the CDR3 DNA reads TGCGCCAGCAGCTTGGAGGGGGATGGCTACACCTTC.

The chain is built from TRBV6-5 and TRBJ1-1, with D perhaps matching TRBD1 (5 bases). Per germline, CDR1 MNHEY and CDR2 SVGAGI. The germline V and J ends were trimmed by 2 bases and 0 bases, with 16 bases remaining between them. This CDR3 spans 17 amino acids. The CDR3 is CASSYVGWGDMNTEAFF. The CDR3 DNA follows: TGTGCCAGCAGTTACGTCGGTTGGGGGGATATGAACACTGAAGCTTTCTTT.

This clonotype was detected many times. The chain uses TRBV15 and TRBJ2-1; D not certain. The V gene's germline CDR1 is LNHNV and CDR2 YYDKDF (reference sequence). V lost 1 base, J lost 8 bases, and 12 bases lay in between. This CDR3 comprises 14 residues. CDR3 DNA sequence: TGTGCCACCAGCAGAGTTGGCAGCGCCTATGAGCAGTTCTTC. Translated: CATSRVGSAYEQFF.

Regarding this clonotype: This may be a read error, as it is one base from a much larger clone. This chain uses TRBV18 with TRBJ1-3; D not resolved. The CDR3 spans 15 residues. CDR1 is KGHSH and CDR2 is LQKENI in the germline V gene. This CDR3 reads CASSPNLDSGKTIYF. CDR3 nucleotides: TGTGCCAGCTCACCAAATCTTGACTCTGGAAAAACCATATATTTT.

This clonotype was recorded at least ten times. The chain carries TRBV20-1 and TRBJ2-3; D might be TRBD1 or TRBD2, each matching 6 bases. The CDR3 has 15 amino acids. Between the trimmed V and J ends, which lost 5 bases and 2 bases, there was a span of 17 bases. Germline V lookup: CDR1 DFQATT, CDR2 SNEGSKA (reference sequence). The CDR3 sequence is CSAPSGGSPTDTQYF. The CDR3, as DNA: TGCAGTGCTCCGTCCGGGGGCAGTCCCACAGATACGCAGTATTTT.

This clonotype was seen at least ten times. V and J are TRBV10-3 and TRBJ2-3; D unresolved. Germline V gives CDR1 ENHRY, CDR2 SYGVKD. V dropped 2 bases and J dropped 0 bases, with 6 bases sitting between them. This CDR3 spans 14 amino acids. In DNA form, the CDR3 reads TGTGCCATCAGTGAGCTGGCTAGCACAGATACGCAGTATTTT. Protein sequence: CAISELASTDTQYF.

This clonotype has ten or more counts. The chain recombines TRBV5-1 with TRBJ2-7, with TRBD2 matching 10 bases. CDR3 length equals 17 residues. Germline CDR1 SGHRS, CDR2 YFSETQ. J was trimmed by 3 bases and V by 4 bases; bases with no gene match: 13. The CDR3 nucleotides are TGCGCCAGCAGCCGCCTCCCGGCTAGCGGGAGCGGCTACGAGCAGTACTTC. Its translation: CASSRLPASGSGYEQYF.

The table lists this clonotype with many counts. The CDR3 spells CASRRGTLPGQPQHF. The CDR3 DNA sequence: TGTGCCAGCAGGCGCGGGACACTCCCCGGTCAGCCCCAGCATTTT. This chain uses TRBV2 with TRBJ1-5; possibly TRBD1 for D (6 bases). Germline CDR1 and CDR2: SNHLY and FYNNEI. The CDR3 extends over 15 amino acids. With 6 bases removed from V and 6 bases from J, the gap between germline ends came to 18 bases.

This clonotype was seen at least ten times. The J gene is TRBJ2-5, the V gene TRBV28; 14 bases match TRBD2. Unmatched junction bases numbered 9, after V lost 5 bases and J lost 7 bases. Germline assignment: CDR1 MDHEN and CDR2 SYDVKM. This CDR3 comprises 16 residues. The CDR3 region is CASSPRGTSGRRTQYF. In DNA, the CDR3 is TGTGCCAGCAGTCCTAGAGGGACTAGCGGGAGACGGACCCAGTACTTC.